This T cell receptor beta chain was captured by sequencing in a study of OX40 agonist ivuxolimab in advanced cancers. Clones were read by immunoSEQ multiplex PCR, and TCRdb kept only the in-frame ones, dropping some. The sample contains some 48,000 clones, roughly 91% of which appear only once. The CDR3 totals 13 residues. Germline V gene sequence: CDR1 SGHVS, CDR2 FNYEAQ. V was trimmed by 7 bases and J by 8 bases, leaving 15 bases between them. The rearrangement joins TRBV7-6 to TRBJ2-1, with D perhaps matching TRBD1 (6 bases). The clonotype comes from an adult with an advanced solid tumor such as melanoma, head and neck, liver or kidney cancer. This material consisted of CD4+ or CD8+ T cells sorted from blood, taken in a trial of the OX40 agonist ivuxolimab. This CDR3 is CASTLDSFHEQFF. CDR3 nucleotide sequence: TGTGCCAGCACTCTGGACAGCTTCCATGAGCAGTTCTTC.